These 19 T cell receptor beta chains share one sample of origin, sequenced in a study of blood T cells in healthy people across ages. The authors ran a second PCR of roughly 7 to 11 cycles using a sample-barcoded 5' primer and a J-beta primer mix. TCRdb re-called the 5' RACE reads through MiXCR, storing one row per CDR3 protein. The table has roughly 650,000 distinct CDR3 sequences, about a third seen once. The sequencing input was blood. All receptors derive from a woman of 80 years or more in good health.

In this sample, this clonotype turned up many times. The J gene is TRBJ2-7, the V gene TRBV5-5; D is undetermined. V lost 2 bases, J lost 2 bases, and 20 bases lay in between. This CDR3 spans 17 amino acids. Germline V gene data show CDR1 as SGHKS and CDR2 as YYEKEE (reference sequence). The CDR3 reads CASSFRISGHLAYEQYF. The CDR3 DNA reads as TGTGCCAGCAGCTTCCGTATTTCGGGCCATCTCGCCTACGAGCAGTACTTC.

The table lists this clonotype with many counts. The V and J genes are TRBV20-1 and TRBJ2-7; D gene uncertain. The V end was cut by 0 bases, the J end by 2 bases, with 11 bases between. The length of the CDR3 is 14 residues. Germline-derived CDR1 and CDR2 are DFQATT and SNEGSKA (reference sequence). The chain's CDR3 is CSARDPQATYEQYF. The CDR3 DNA reads as TGCAGTGCTAGAGATCCCCAGGCCACCTACGAGCAGTACTTC.

This chain connects TRBV6-1 to TRBJ2-3; the match to TRBD1 covers 7 bases. The length of the CDR3 is 17 residues. Trimming cost V 6 bases and J 0 bases; bases outside gene matches: 12. Germline CDR1 is MNHNS and CDR2 is SASEGT. The CDR3 sequence: CASSPLQGHSSTDTQYF. CDR3 coding DNA: TGTGCCAGCAGCCCTTTACAGGGGCATTCTAGCACAGATACGCAGTATTTT.

On this clonotype itself: A much larger clone differs by one base, so this may be a read error. The chain employs TRBV20-1 and TRBJ2-4, with D hard to call. The J call may be faulty, since TRBJ2-7 better matches the DNA end. Germline loops: CDR1 DFQATT, CDR2 SNEGSKA (reference sequence). The CDR3 extends over 13 amino acids. The CDR3 reads CSARESGRLEQYF. Here the CDR3 DNA reads TGCAGTGCTAGAGAATCTGGACGGCTCGAGCAGTACTTC.

This clonotype was counted ten times or more. The chain links TRBV6-6 to TRBJ1-5; D is perhaps TRBD1 (5 bases). CDR1 MNHNY and CDR2 SVGAGI come from the germline V gene (reference sequence). V gave up 7 bases and J gave up 0 bases, with 7 bases separating them. The CDR3 sequence is 13 residues long. Here the CDR3 DNA reads TGTGCCAGCAACAGGTATAGCAATCAGCCCCAGCATTTT. Its translation: CASNRYSNQPQHF.

Ten or more counts support this clonotype. The V gene is TRBV7-9, the J gene TRBJ2-5; TRBD2 might be the D (6 bases). The CDR3 has 14 amino acids. CDR1 is SEHNR and CDR2 is FQNEAQ in the germline V gene (reference sequence). Trimming took 6 bases from V and 4 from J, leaving 15 bases between them. CDR3 sequence reads: CASREGPLAETQYF. CDR3 nucleotide sequence: TGTGCCAGCAGGGAGGGGCCACTTGCAGAGACCCAGTACTTC.

This clonotype appeared a few times. Just one base apart from a much larger clone, this may be a read error. This rearrangement joins TRBV20-1 to TRBJ2-1, with D possibly matching TRBD1 (7 bases). CDR1 and CDR2 from the germline V gene are DFQATT and SNEGSKA (reference sequence). Trimming removed 5 bases from V and 5 bases from J, with 13 bases in between. This CDR3 spans 13 amino acids. The CDR3 protein is CSAWRDSNNEQFF. Here the CDR3 DNA reads TGCAGTGCTTGGAGGGACAGCAACAATGAGCAGTTCTTC.

The sample holds a few counts of this clonotype. This chain connects TRBV5-1 to TRBJ1-1, with D unresolved. The CDR3 has 14 residues. Germline V gives CDR1 SGHRS, CDR2 YFSETQ. The ends were cut back, 3 bases at V and 6 bases at J, with 15 bases in the middle. The CDR3 DNA reads TGCGCCAGCAGCTCGGTGGTGGGTTCCCCTGAAGCTTTCTTT. Protein product: CASSSVVGSPEAFF. The variable domain in full, completed from reference TRBV5-1 and TRBJ1-1, reads KAGVTQTPRYLIKTRGQQVTLSCSPISGHRSVSWYQQTPGQGLQFLFEYFSETQRNKGNFPGRFSGRQFSNSRSEMNVSTLELGDSALYLCASSSVVGSPEAFFGQGTRLTVV.

Details on this clonotype: A much bigger clone sits one base away, suggesting this may be a read error. The genes are TRBV12-3 or TRBV12-4 and TRBJ2-5; TRBD1 agrees at 9 bases. The CDR3 sequence is 13 residues long. The CDR3 loop is CVSRQGQGGTQYF. CDR3 sequence (DNA): TGTGTCAGCAGGCAGGGACAGGGCGGGACCCAGTACTTC.

Comment on this clonotype: A much larger clone is a single base away; this may be a read error. The chain couples TRBV12-3 or TRBV12-4 to TRBJ2-1; D is possibly TRBD2 (6 bases). The CDR3 has 17 residues. Trimming left V 2 bases short and J 3 bases short, with 17 bases between. This CDR3 reads CASSLSGELYVYNEQFF. CDR3 bases: TGTGCCAGCAGTTTATCGGGGGAGCTCTACGTCTACAATGAGCAGTTCTTC.

Many counts were recorded for this clonotype. The rearrangement uses TRBV2 and TRBJ2-1; D is ambiguous. There are 15 residues in the CDR3. Germline V gives CDR1 SNHLY, CDR2 FYNNEI. Trimming took off 0 bases at V and 4 bases at J, with 10 bases between the two ends. The CDR3 reads CASSEALLGYNEQFF. Here the CDR3 DNA reads TGTGCCAGCAGTGAAGCGCTTCTAGGGTACAATGAGCAGTTCTTC. The complete variable domain, with remaining parts taken from reference TRBV2 and TRBJ2-1, reads EPEVTQTPSHQVTQMGQEVILRCVPISNHLYFYWYRQILGQKVEFLVSFYNNEISEKSEIFDDQFSVERPDGSNFTLKIRSTKLEDSAMYFCASSEALLGYNEQFFGPGTRLTVL.

The V and J genes are TRBV7-9 and TRBJ1-1; D gene uncertain. The CDR3 runs 12 residues. From germline, CDR1 is SEHNR and CDR2 FQNEAQ (reference sequence). With 2 bases removed from V and 11 bases from J, the gap between germline ends came to 12 bases. This CDR3 reads CASSLPLRPAFF. CDR3 in DNA: TGTGCCAGCAGCTTACCTCTGCGCCCGGCTTTCTTT.

The chain uses TRBV5-1 and TRBJ2-7, with D possibly being TRBD2 (6 bases). CDR3 length: 12 amino acids. V shed 0 bases and J shed 6 bases, with 7 bases lying between them. Germline assignment: CDR1 SGHRS and CDR2 YFSETQ. CDR3 DNA: TGCGCCAGCAGCTTGGAGGGAGGCGAGCAGTACTTC. Encoded protein: CASSLEGGEQYF.

This clonotype was detected ten times or more. This chain uses TRBV6-5 with TRBJ2-6, with a weak D call TRBD1 (6 bases). Germline assignment: CDR1 MNHEY and CDR2 SVGAGI. There are 15 residues in the CDR3. Trimming removed 4 bases at V and 0 bases at J, with 7 bases between. The CDR3 coding sequence is TGTGCCAGCAGTTGGGGGCCCTCTGGGGCCAACGTCCTGACTTTC. Its translation is CASSWGPSGANVLTF.

Turning to this clonotype: A read error may be the cause here, since a much bigger clone is one base away. This chain joins TRBV30 and TRBJ2-5; D is possibly TRBD2 (5 bases). The tail of the sequence fits TRBJ2-7 better, so the J call may be wrong. This CDR3 comprises 13 residues. The germline V gene encodes CDR1 GTSNPN and CDR2 SVGIG (reference sequence). The CDR3 nucleotides read TGTGCCTGGAGTGTAGCCCAAGGAGGCGAGCAGTACTTC. Its translation is CAWSVAQGGEQYF.

This clonotype was detected many times. The chain carries TRBV20-1 and TRBJ2-3, with D perhaps TRBD2 (7 bases). Trimming shortened V by 2 bases and J by 3 bases, and 12 bases separated the two germline ends. The CDR3 totals 14 residues. Germline lookup yields CDR1 DFQATT and CDR2 SNEGSKA (reference sequence). The CDR3 sequence: CSARTGGPTDTQYF. DNA of the CDR3: TGCAGTGCTAGAACCGGGGGGCCAACAGATACGCAGTATTTT.

This clonotype was observed many times. V is TRBV11-2 and J is TRBJ1-4, with TRBD1 as a possible D gene (5 bases). Trimming left V 3 bases short and J 0 bases short, with 23 bases between. Germline loops: CDR1 SGHAT, CDR2 FQNNGV. The CDR3 contains 20 residues. In DNA, the CDR3 is TGTGCCAGCAGCTTTCTACTCGGAGGGATTGGGGGGGCAACTAATGAAAAACTGTTTTTT. Protein: CASSFLLGGIGGATNEKLFF.

This clonotype was counted at least ten times. The chain recombines TRBV11-2 with TRBJ2-5; 8 bases align to TRBD1. Germline CDR1 SGHAT, CDR2 FQNNGV. Trimming took 1 base from V and 7 from J; bases not matched to a gene: 8. CDR3 length equals 15 residues. CDR3 sequence: CASSLGATGATTQYF. CDR3 DNA: TGTGCCAGCAGCTTAGGTGCGACAGGGGCCACGACCCAGTACTTC.

As regards this clonotype: This may come from a read error, since a much larger clone is one base off. The chain uses TRBV5-1 and TRBJ1-1; 8 bases agree with TRBD1. Germline values: CDR1 SGHRS, CDR2 YFSETQ. CDR3 length: 16 amino acids. After removal of 0 bases from V and 4 bases from J, the junction contained 8 bases not matched to a gene. Written as DNA, the CDR3 is TGCGCCAGCAGCTTGGTCTTTCAGGGGGCCACCACTGAAGCTTTCTTT. Protein product: CASSLVFQGATTEAFF.